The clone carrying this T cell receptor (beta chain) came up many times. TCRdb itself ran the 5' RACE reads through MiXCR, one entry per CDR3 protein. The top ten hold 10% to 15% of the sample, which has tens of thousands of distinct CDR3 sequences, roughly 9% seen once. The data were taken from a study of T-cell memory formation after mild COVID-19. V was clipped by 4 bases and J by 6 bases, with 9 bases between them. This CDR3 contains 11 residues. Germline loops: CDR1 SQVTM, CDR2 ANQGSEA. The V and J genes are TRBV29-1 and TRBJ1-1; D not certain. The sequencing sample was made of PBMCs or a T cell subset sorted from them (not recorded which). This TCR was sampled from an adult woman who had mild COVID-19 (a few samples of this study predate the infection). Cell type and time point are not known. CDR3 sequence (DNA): TGCAGCGTTGTAGTTGGACCTGAAGCTTTCTTT. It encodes CSVVVGPEAFF. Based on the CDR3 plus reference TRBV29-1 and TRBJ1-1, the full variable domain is SAVISQKPSRDICQRGTSLTIQCQVDSQVTMMFWYRQQPGQSLTLIATANQGSEATYESGFVIDKFPISRPNLTFSTLTVSNMSPEDSSIYLCSVVVGPEAFFGQGTRLTVV.